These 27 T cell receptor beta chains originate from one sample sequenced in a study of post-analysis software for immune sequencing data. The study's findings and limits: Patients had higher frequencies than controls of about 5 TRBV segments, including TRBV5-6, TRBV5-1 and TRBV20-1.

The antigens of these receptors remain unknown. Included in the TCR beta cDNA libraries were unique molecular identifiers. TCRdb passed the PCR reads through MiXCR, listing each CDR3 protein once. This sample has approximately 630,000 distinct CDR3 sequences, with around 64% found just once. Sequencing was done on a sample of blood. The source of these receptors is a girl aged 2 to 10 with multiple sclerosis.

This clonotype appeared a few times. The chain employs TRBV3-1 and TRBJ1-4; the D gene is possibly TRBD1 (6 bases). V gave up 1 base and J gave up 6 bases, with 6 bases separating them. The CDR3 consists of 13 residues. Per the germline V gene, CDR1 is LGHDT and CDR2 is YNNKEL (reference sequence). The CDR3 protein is CASSQAGDEKLFF. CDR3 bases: TGTGCCAGCAGCCAAGCAGGGGATGAAAAACTGTTTTTT.

This CDR3 is CASSYDSGANVLTF. Written as DNA, the CDR3 is TGTGCCAGCAGTTACGACTCTGGGGCCAACGTCCTGACTTTC. The chain joins TRBV6-5 to TRBJ2-6; no clear D. This CDR3 has 14 amino acids. Trimming removed 2 bases at V and 0 bases at J, with 2 bases between. CDR1 and CDR2 from the germline V gene are MNHEY and SVGAGI.

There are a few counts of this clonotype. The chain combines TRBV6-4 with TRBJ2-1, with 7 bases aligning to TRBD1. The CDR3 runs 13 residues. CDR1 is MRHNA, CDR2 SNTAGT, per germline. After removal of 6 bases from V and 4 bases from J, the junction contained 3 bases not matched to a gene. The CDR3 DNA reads TGTGCCAGCAGCGAGACAGGGTACAATGAGCAGTTCTTC. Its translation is CASSETGYNEQFF.

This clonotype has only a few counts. The CDR3 loop reads CASSGPGGGQFF. CDR3 in DNA: TGTGCCAGCAGTGGGCCGGGAGGAGGGCAGTTCTTC. The chain has TRBV6-6 and TRBJ2-1; 7 bases line up with TRBD2. Germline assignment: CDR1 MNHNY and CDR2 SVGAGI (reference sequence). V lost 5 bases to trimming and J lost 12 bases; unmatched junction nucleotides: 7. This CDR3 has 12 residues.

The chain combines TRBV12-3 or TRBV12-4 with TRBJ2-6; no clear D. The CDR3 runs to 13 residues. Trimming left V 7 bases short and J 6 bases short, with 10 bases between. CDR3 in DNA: TGTGCCAGCACCGCCCCCCCGGCCAACGTCCTGACTTTC. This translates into CASTAPPANVLTF.

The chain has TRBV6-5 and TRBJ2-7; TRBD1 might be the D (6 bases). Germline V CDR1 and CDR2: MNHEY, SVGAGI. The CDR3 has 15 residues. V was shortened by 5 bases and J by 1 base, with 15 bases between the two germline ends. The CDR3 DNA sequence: TGTGCCAGCAGTGCAGGACAGCCCATTTCCTACGAGCAGTACTTC. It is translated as CASSAGQPISYEQYF.

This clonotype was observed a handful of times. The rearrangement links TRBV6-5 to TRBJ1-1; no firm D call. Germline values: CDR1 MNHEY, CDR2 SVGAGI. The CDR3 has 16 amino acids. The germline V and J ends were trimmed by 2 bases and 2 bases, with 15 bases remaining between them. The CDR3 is CASSYIQFGVNTEAFF. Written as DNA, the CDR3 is TGTGCCAGCAGTTACATACAATTTGGGGTTAACACTGAAGCTTTCTTT.

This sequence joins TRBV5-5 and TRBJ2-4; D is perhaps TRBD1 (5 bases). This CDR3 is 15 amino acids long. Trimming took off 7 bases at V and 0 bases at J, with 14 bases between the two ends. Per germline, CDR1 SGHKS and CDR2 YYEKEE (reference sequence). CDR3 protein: CASGDSPLAKNIQYF. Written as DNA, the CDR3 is TGTGCCAGCGGTGACAGTCCTCTAGCCAAAAACATTCAGTACTTC.

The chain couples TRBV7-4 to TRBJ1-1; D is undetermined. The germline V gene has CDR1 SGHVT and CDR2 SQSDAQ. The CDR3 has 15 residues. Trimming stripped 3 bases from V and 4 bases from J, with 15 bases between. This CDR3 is CASSLKRTDFTEAFF. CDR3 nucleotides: TGTGCCAGCAGCTTGAAGAGGACCGACTTCACTGAAGCTTTCTTT.

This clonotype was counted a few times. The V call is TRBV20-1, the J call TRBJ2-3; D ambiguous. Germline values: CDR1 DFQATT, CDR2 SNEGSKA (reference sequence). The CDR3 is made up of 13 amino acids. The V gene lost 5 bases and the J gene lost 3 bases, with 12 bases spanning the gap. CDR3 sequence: CSARLPATDTQYF. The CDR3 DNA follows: TGCAGTGCTCGCCTTCCTGCGACAGATACGCAGTATTTT.

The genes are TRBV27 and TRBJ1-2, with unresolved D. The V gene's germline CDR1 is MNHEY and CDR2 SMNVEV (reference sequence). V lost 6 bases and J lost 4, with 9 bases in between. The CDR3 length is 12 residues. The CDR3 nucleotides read TGTGCCAGCAGCTCTGATCTCTATGGCTACACCTTC. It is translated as CASSSDLYGYTF.

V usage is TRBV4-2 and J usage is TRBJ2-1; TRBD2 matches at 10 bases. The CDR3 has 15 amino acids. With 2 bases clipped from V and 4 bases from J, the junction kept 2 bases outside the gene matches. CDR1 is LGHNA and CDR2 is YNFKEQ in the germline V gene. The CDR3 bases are TGTGCCAGCAGCCAATCTAGCGGGGGTTACAATGAGCAGTTCTTC. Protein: CASSQSSGGYNEQFF.

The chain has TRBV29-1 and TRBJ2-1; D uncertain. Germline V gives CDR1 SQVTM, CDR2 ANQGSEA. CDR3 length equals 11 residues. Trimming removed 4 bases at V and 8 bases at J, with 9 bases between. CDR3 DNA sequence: TGCAGCGTTGTAGCAATGGATGAGCAGTTCTTC. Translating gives CSVVAMDEQFF.

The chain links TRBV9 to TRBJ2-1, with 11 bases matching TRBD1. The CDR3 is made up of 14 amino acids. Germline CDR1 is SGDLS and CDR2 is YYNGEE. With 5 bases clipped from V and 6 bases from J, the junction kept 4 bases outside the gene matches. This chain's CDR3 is CASSGQGASNEQFF. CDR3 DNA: TGTGCCAGCAGTGGACAGGGGGCCAGCAATGAGCAGTTCTTC.

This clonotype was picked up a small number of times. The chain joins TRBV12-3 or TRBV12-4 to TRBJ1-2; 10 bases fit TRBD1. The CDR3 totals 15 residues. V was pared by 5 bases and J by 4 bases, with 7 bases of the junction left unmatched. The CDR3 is CASSTGTGAGYGYTF. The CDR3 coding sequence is TGTGCCAGCAGTACCGGGACAGGGGCTGGCTATGGCTACACCTTC.

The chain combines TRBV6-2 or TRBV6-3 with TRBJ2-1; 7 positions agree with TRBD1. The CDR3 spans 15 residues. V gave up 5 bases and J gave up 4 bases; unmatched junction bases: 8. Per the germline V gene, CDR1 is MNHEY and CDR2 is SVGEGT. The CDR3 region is CASSNRDRVYNEQFF. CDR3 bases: TGTGCCAGCAGTAACCGGGACAGAGTATACAATGAGCAGTTCTTC.

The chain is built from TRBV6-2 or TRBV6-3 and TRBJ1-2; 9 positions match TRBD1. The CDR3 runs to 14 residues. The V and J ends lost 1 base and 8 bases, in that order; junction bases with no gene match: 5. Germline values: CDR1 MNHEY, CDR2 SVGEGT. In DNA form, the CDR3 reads TGTGCCAGCAGTTACTACGGGACAGGGTTCGGCTACACCTTC. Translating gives CASSYYGTGFGYTF.

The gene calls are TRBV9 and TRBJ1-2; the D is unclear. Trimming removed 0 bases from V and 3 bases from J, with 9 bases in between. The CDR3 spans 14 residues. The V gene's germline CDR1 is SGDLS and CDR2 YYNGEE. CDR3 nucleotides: TGTGCCAGCAGCGTAGCAACCGGGGACTATGGCTACACCTTC. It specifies CASSVATGDYGYTF.

CDR3 nucleotide sequence: TGCGCCAGCAGCCAGGACAGGGGGTGGTTAACTGAAGCTTTCTTT. This sequence encodes CASSQDRGWLTEAFF. The chain recombines TRBV4-3 with TRBJ1-1; the match to TRBD1 covers 10 bases. Germline V gene data show CDR1 as LGHNA and CDR2 as YSLEER. The V gene end was trimmed by 3 bases and the J gene end by 5 bases; junction bases not matched to a gene: 6. The CDR3 has 15 amino acids.

This chain's CDR3 is CASSLDRDRSLYNEQFF. The CDR3 region has the DNA TGCGCCAGCAGCTTGGACCGGGACCGCTCTTTATACAATGAGCAGTTCTTC. V usage is TRBV5-1 and J usage is TRBJ2-1; D may be TRBD1 or TRBD2 (5 bases each). V shed 0 bases and J shed 4 bases, with 17 bases lying between them. Germline V gives CDR1 SGHRS, CDR2 YFSETQ. This CDR3 comprises 17 residues.

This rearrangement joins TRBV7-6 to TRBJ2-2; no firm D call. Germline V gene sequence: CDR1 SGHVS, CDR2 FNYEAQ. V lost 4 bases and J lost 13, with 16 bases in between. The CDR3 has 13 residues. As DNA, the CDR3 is TGTGCCAGCAGCTCTTCCTCGGTGTCGGGGCTGTTTTTT. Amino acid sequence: CASSSSSVSGLFF.

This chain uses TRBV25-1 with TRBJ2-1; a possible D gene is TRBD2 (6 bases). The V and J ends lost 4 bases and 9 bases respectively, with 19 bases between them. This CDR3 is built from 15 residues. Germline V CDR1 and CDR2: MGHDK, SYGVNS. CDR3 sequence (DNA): TGTGCCAGCAGTGCCCCGGGACTCAAGCGAGGTGAGCAGTTCTTC. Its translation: CASSAPGLKRGEQFF.

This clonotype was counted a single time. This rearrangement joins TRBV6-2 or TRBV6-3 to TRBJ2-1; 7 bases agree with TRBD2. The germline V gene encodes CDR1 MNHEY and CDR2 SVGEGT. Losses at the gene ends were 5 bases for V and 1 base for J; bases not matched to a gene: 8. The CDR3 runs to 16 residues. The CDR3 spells CASSVFSGLSYNEQFF. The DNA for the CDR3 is TGTGCCAGCAGTGTGTTTAGCGGGTTGTCCTACAATGAGCAGTTCTTC.

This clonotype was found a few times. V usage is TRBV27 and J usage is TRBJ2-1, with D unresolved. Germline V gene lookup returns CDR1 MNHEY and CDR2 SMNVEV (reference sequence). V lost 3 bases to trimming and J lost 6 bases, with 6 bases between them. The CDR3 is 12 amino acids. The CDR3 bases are TGTGCCAGCAGTTTTTCCCTCAATGAGCAGTTCTTC. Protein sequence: CASSFSLNEQFF.

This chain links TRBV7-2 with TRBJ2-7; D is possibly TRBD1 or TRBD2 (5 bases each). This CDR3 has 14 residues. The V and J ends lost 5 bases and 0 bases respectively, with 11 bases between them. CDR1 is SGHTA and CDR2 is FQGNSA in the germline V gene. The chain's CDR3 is CASSRGLLSYEQYF. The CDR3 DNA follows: TGTGCCAGCAGCCGGGGCCTTCTCTCCTACGAGCAGTACTTC.

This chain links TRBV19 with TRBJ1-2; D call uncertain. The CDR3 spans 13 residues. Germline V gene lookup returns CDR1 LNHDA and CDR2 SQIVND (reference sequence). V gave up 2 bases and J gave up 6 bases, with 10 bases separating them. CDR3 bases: TGTGCCAGTAGTATAACCAGGCTCGATGGCTACACCTTC. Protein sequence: CASSITRLDGYTF.

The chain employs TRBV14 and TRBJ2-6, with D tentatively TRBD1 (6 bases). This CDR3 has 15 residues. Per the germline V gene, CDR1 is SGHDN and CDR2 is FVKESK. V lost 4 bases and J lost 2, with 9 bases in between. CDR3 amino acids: CASSRNRAGANVLTF. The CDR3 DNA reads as TGTGCCAGCAGCCGGAACAGGGCTGGGGCCAACGTCCTGACTTTC.